The 25 T cell receptor beta chains below all came from one sample that was sequenced in a study of graft-versus-host responses after intestinal transplantation. TCRdb keeps only in-frame clones here, not all; method: immunoSEQ multiplex PCR. This repertoire shows roughly 60,000 clones, about 90% found once; its top ten account for roughly 2.7%. Sequenced material: PBMCs, taken about 120 days after intestinal transplantation. These receptors originate from a human patient who received an intestinal transplant, so some T cells may come from the graft donor.

The chain couples TRBV7-8 to TRBJ2-1; D is ambiguous. Looked up from germline, CDR1 is SGHVS and CDR2 is FQNEAQ. CDR3 length equals 12 residues. Trimming stripped 6 bases from V and 9 bases from J, with 12 bases between. CDR3 in DNA: TGTGCCAGCAGTTCTATCGGGCGTGAGCAGTTCTTC. It is translated as CASSSIGREQFF.

Here the CDR3 DNA reads TGTGCCAGCAGCTTAGGGTTTTTCGCCGGGACTTCGAAGGAAGCTTTCTTT. Translating it yields CASSLGFFAGTSKEAFF. This sequence joins TRBV7-6 and TRBJ1-1; D perhaps matches TRBD1 (5 bases). In germline, CDR1 is SGHVS, CDR2 FNYEAQ. CDR3 length: 17 amino acids. V lost 1 base, J lost 8 bases, and 23 bases lay in between.

The DNA of the CDR3 is TGTGCCAGCAGCGCCCGGGACCTGCAAGAGACCCAGTACTTC. This sequence encodes CASSARDLQETQYF. The gene calls are TRBV7-8 and TRBJ2-5; D may match TRBD1 or TRBD2 (5 bases each). Trimming stripped 5 bases from V and 2 bases from J, with 12 bases between. The CDR3 covers 14 residues. Germline CDR1 and CDR2: SGHVS and FQNEAQ.

A remark on this clone: Germline is not matched at one junction end, which may reflect a read error. The sample has other DNA sequences that encode this CDR3 too. This chain links TRBV28 with TRBJ1-5; TRBD1 aligns across 10 bases. CDR3 size: 14 residues. Germline CDR1 is MDHEN and CDR2 is SYDVKM. The CDR3 region has the DNA TGTGCCAGCAGTCGGACAGGGGGAAATCAGCCTCAGCATTTT. Protein: CASSRTGGNQPQHF.

This rearrangement joins TRBV4-1 to TRBJ2-7, with 7 bases identical to TRBD1. Germline V lookup: CDR1 MGHRA, CDR2 YSYEKL. This CDR3 spans 18 amino acids. V trimming: 4 bases; J trimming: 0 bases; junction bases outside the gene matches: 15. The CDR3 is CASSPGTGADPYSYEQYF. The CDR3 coding sequence is TGCGCCAGCAGCCCCGGAACAGGGGCCGACCCCTACTCCTACGAGCAGTACTTC.

The gene calls are TRBV11-2 and TRBJ2-5, with 16 bases identical to TRBD2. V trimming: 1 base; J trimming: 3 bases; junction bases outside the gene matches: 5. The CDR3 has 18 amino acids. Germline loops: CDR1 SGHAT, CDR2 FQNNGV. Here the CDR3 reads CASSLGLGLAGGEETQYF. The CDR3 coding sequence is TGTGCCAGCAGCTTAGGCTTGGGACTAGCGGGGGGGGAAGAGACCCAGTACTTC.

This clone was seen only once. CDR3 in DNA: TGTGCCAGCAGGGGGACAGCGGGTCAGCCCCAGCATTTT. This gives the protein CASRGTAGQPQHF. This chain connects TRBV27 to TRBJ1-5, with 7 nucleotides matching TRBD1. Losses at the gene ends were 6 bases for V and 6 bases for J; bases not matched to a gene: 5. Germline-derived CDR1 and CDR2 are MNHEY and SMNVEV (reference sequence). The CDR3 extends over 13 amino acids.

The V gene is TRBV28, the J gene TRBJ2-1, with 7 bases matching TRBD1. Per the germline V gene, CDR1 is MDHEN and CDR2 is SYDVKM. The length of the CDR3 is 18 residues. The trim removed 0 bases at V and 4 bases at J, leaving 12 bases unmatched. The CDR3 reads CASSLWKRTGKVYNEQFF. The CDR3 DNA is TGTGCCAGCAGTTTATGGAAAAGGACAGGAAAGGTTTACAATGAGCAGTTCTTC.

This clone has a single count. Within the sample, other DNA sequences also encode this same CDR3. The chain couples TRBV7-6 to TRBJ2-7; TRBD1 matches at 9 bases. The germline CDR1 and CDR2 sequences are SGHVS and FNYEAQ. Trimming took 3 bases from V and 4 from J; bases not matched to a gene: 4. The CDR3 totals 14 residues. The CDR3 DNA reads TGTGCCAGCAGCTTCGGGACAGGGACGTACGAGCAGTACTTC. Its protein product is CASSFGTGTYEQYF.

This chain connects TRBV5-5 to TRBJ2-1; D is undetermined. The CDR3 runs to 14 residues. Per the germline V gene, CDR1 is SGHKS and CDR2 is YYEKEE (reference sequence). The V end lost 0 bases, the J end lost 0 bases, and 4 bases lay between the germline ends. The CDR3 nucleotides are TGTGCCAGCAGCTTGGCTAGCTCCTACAATGAGCAGTTCTTC. It specifies CASSLASSYNEQFF.

This clone was counted a few times. This chain uses TRBV4-1 with TRBJ2-3; 11 bases are shared with TRBD2. The CDR3 spans 16 residues. V lost 5 bases and J lost 4; bases outside the gene matches: 8. Germline V gene lookup returns CDR1 MGHRA and CDR2 YSYEKL. The CDR3 here is CASSDLSGRAADTQYF. As DNA, the CDR3 is TGCGCCAGCAGCGACCTTAGCGGGAGGGCCGCAGATACGCAGTATTTT.

The rearrangement uses TRBV11-2 and TRBJ2-7, with 9 bases matching TRBD2. Germline V CDR1 and CDR2: SGHAT, FQNNGV. The CDR3 runs 14 residues. J was trimmed by 2 bases and V by 4 bases; bases with no gene match: 3. The chain's CDR3 is CASSSVAGAYEQYF. For the CDR3, the DNA is TGTGCCAGCAGCTCGGTAGCGGGGGCCTACGAGCAGTACTTC. The full variable domain, in which reference TRBV11-2 and TRBJ2-7 provide the parts outside the CDR3, is EAGVAQSPRYKIIEKRQSVAFWCNPISGHATLYWYQQILGQGPKLLIQFQNNGVVDDSQLPKDRFSAERLKGVDSTLKIQPAKLEDSAVYLCASSSVAGAYEQYFGPGTRLTVT.

The chain combines TRBV7-9 with TRBJ1-4; 8 positions agree with TRBD1. The CDR3 loop spans 15 amino acids. CDR1 is SEHNR, CDR2 FQNEAQ, per germline (reference sequence). V gave up 5 bases and J gave up 8 bases; unmatched junction bases: 10. The CDR3: CASSIPGTGGEKLFF. The CDR3 DNA reads TGTGCCAGCAGCATTCCCGGGACAGGTGGGGAAAAACTGTTTTTT.

J is TRBJ1-5 and V is TRBV4-1; D uncertain. CDR3 length: 15 amino acids. Trimming took off 1 base at V and 4 bases at J, with 11 bases between the two ends. CDR1 MGHRA and CDR2 YSYEKL come from the germline V gene. The CDR3 loop is CASSQVGTANQPQHF. For the CDR3, the DNA is TGCGCCAGCAGCCAAGTTGGTACAGCTAATCAGCCCCAGCATTTT.

Points on this clone: Other nucleotide sequences in the sample specify the same CDR3. The chain recombines TRBV27 with TRBJ2-7; D is tentatively TRBD1 or TRBD2 (5 bases each). This CDR3 has 13 amino acids. V was cut by 2 bases and J by 0 bases, with 5 bases left in between. Germline CDR1 is MNHEY and CDR2 is SMNVEV (reference sequence). The CDR3 spells CASSLGGSYEQYF. CDR3 nucleotide sequence: TGTGCCAGCAGTTTAGGGGGCTCCTACGAGCAGTACTTC.

The chain carries TRBV5-1 and TRBJ2-1; TRBD1 aligns across 9 bases. With 3 bases clipped from V and 6 bases from J, the junction kept 7 bases outside the gene matches. CDR1 and CDR2 from the germline V gene are SGHRS and YFSETQ. This CDR3 has 15 residues. CDR3 protein: CASSSRTGAGNEQFF. CDR3 bases: TGCGCCAGCAGCTCCCGGACAGGGGCGGGCAATGAGCAGTTCTTC.

This chain joins TRBV5-1 and TRBJ1-6; no clear D gene. With 0 bases removed from V and 2 bases from J, the gap between germline ends came to 6 bases. Germline CDR1 SGHRS, CDR2 YFSETQ. This CDR3 is 15 amino acids long. The CDR3 DNA reads as TGCGCCAGCAGCTTGGCCGGGACCTATAATTCACCCCTCCACTTT. As protein: CASSLAGTYNSPLHF.

The chain uses TRBV28 and TRBJ2-3, with D hard to call. The CDR3 contains 14 residues. The germline V gene has CDR1 MDHEN and CDR2 SYDVKM. V was clipped by 5 bases and J by 1 base, with 10 bases between them. The CDR3 reads CASSPEIGTDTQYF. CDR3 nucleotide sequence: TGTGCCAGCAGTCCGGAGATAGGCACAGATACGCAGTATTTT.

This chain joins TRBV5-1 and TRBJ2-3; 12 nucleotides line up with TRBD2. There are 18 residues in the CDR3. Germline CDR1 SGHRS, CDR2 YFSETQ. V gave up 0 bases and J gave up 3 bases; unmatched junction bases: 8. The CDR3, as DNA: TGCGCCAGCAGCTTGGGGCTAGCGGGAGGGCCGTGGACAGATACGCAGTATTTT. Translating it yields CASSLGLAGGPWTDTQYF.

The chain couples TRBV11-3 to TRBJ2-5; 9 bases align to TRBD1. The better agreement between TRBJ2-7 and the DNA end casts doubt on the J call. Germline-derived CDR1 and CDR2 are SGHNT and YENEEA. The CDR3 is 14 amino acids. CDR3 DNA sequence: TGTGCCAGCAGCTTAACGGACAGGGGAGACGAGCAGTACTTC. Amino acid sequence: CASSLTDRGDEQYF.

This clone appeared once. The chain joins TRBV9 to TRBJ2-2, with D perhaps matching TRBD1 or TRBD2 (5 bases each). The germline CDR1 and CDR2 sequences are SGDLS and YYNGEE. The CDR3 is 17 amino acids. V was trimmed by 4 bases and J by 6 bases, leaving 22 bases between them. Here the CDR3 DNA reads TGTGCCAGCAGCCCCCGAGGGGTCGGCATGATGGCCGGGGAGCTGTTTTTT. Protein product: CASSPRGVGMMAGELFF.

V is TRBV5-1 and J is TRBJ2-7; D gene ambiguous. The V gene lost 0 bases and the J gene lost 1 base, with 8 bases spanning the gap. This CDR3 is 14 amino acids long. Germline CDR1 reads SGHRS; CDR2 reads YFSETQ. The CDR3 sequence is CASSLGPNSYEQYF. For the CDR3, the DNA is TGCGCCAGCAGCTTGGGTCCGAATTCCTACGAGCAGTACTTC.

The chain employs TRBV28 and TRBJ1-5, with D possibly matching TRBD1 (5 bases). V lost 3 bases and J 2 bases, leaving 11 bases between the germline ends. Germline CDR1 and CDR2: MDHEN and SYDVKM. This CDR3 comprises 15 residues. The DNA of the CDR3 is TGTGCCAGCAGTTTTCAGGGTGGTGGCAATCAGCCCCAGCATTTT. Its translation: CASSFQGGGNQPQHF.

CDR3 coding DNA: TGTGCCAGCAAACAAACCCAAGAGACCCAGTACTTC. Protein: CASKQTQETQYF. V and J are TRBV6-1 and TRBJ2-5; unclear D gene. The V gene's germline CDR1 is MNHNS and CDR2 SASEGT. The length of the CDR3 is 12 residues. Trimming took off 7 bases at V and 1 base at J, with 7 bases between the two ends.

The V and J genes are TRBV2 and TRBJ2-7, with 9 bases matching TRBD1. Per the germline V gene, CDR1 is SNHLY and CDR2 is FYNNEI. With 9 bases clipped from V and 5 bases from J, the junction kept 11 bases outside the gene matches. The CDR3 is made up of 14 amino acids. CDR3 DNA sequence: TGTGCCAGTGTCACCGGGACAGGGTCCCACGAGCAGTACTTC. Encoded protein: CASVTGTGSHEQYF.